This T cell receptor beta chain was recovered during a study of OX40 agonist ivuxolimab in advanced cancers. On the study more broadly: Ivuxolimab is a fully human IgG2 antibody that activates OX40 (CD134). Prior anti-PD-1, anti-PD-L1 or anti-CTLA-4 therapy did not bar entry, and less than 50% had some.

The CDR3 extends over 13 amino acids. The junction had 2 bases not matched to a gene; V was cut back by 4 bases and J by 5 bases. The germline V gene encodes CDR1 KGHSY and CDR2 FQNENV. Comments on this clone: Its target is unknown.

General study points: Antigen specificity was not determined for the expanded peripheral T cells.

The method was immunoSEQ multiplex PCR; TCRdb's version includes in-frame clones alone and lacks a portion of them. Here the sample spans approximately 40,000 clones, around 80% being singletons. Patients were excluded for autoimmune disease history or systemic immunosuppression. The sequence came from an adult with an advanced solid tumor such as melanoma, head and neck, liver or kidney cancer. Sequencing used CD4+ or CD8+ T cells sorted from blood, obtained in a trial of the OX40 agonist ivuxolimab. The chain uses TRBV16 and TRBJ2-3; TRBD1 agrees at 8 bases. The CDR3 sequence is CASSLQGGDTQYF. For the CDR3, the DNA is TGTGCCAGCAGCCTACAGGGGGGAGATACGCAGTATTTT.